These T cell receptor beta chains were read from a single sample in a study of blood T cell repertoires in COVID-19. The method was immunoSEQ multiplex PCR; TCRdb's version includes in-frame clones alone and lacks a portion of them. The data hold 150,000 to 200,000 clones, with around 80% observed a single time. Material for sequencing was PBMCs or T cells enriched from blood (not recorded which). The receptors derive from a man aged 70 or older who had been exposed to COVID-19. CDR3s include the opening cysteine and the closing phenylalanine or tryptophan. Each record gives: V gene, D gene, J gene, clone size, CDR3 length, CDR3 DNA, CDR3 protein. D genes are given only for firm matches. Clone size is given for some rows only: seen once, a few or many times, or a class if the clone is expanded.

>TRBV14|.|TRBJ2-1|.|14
TGTGCCAGCAGCCCCTCGGGGGTACGCGCTCAGCAGTTCTTC
CASSPSGVRAQQFF
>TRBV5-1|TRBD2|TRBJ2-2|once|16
TGCGCCAGCAGCTTCCCTAGCGGGGGATTACAAGGGGAGCTGTTTTTT
CASSFPSGGLQGELFF
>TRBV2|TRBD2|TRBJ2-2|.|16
TGTGCCAGCAGCGGGACTAGCGGGAGAAGGACCGGGGAGCTGTTTTTT
CASSGTSGRRTGELFF
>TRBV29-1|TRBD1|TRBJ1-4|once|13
TGCAGCGCCTGGACAGGGGCTAATGAAAAACTGTTTTTT
CSAWTGANEKLFF
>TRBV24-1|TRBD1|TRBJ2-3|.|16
TGTGCCACCAGTGATACGGGGACAGGGGCAACAGATACGCAGTATTTT
CATSDTGTGATDTQYF
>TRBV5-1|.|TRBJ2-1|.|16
TGCGCCAGCAGTAGGGGGGGCGCAGGGTTAGGCAATGAGCAGTTCTTC
CASSRGGAGLGNEQFF
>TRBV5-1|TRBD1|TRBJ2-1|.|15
TGCGCCAGCAGCCAAGGGGGCGCACTCTACAATGAGCAGTTCTTC
CASSQGGALYNEQFF
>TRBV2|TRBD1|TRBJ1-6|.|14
TGTGCCAGCAACCCCGGGACAGCCAATTCACCCCTCCACTTT
CASNPGTANSPLHF
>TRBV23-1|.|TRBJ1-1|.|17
TGCGCCAGCAGTCAAGGTGGACAGTCGCCCATGAACACTGAAGCTTTCTTT
CASSQGGQSPMNTEAFF
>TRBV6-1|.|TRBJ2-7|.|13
TGTGCCAGCAGTGGGGGGACTCTGCACGAGCAGTACTTC
CASSGGTLHEQYF
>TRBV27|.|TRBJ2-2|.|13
TGTGCCAGCAGTTACCCAGGGACCGGGGAGCTGTTTTTT
CASSYPGTGELFF
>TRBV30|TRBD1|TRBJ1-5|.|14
TGTGCCTGGAGTTTTACAGGGGGCAATCAGCCCCAGCATTTT
CAWSFTGGNQPQHF
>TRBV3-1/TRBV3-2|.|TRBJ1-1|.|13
TGTGCCAGCAGCAGAACAGTGAACGCTGAAGCTTTCTTT
CASSRTVNAEAFF
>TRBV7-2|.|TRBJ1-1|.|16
TGTGCCAGCAGCTTAGTGGGAGTCGATGGGAACACTGAAGCTTTCTTT
CASSLVGVDGNTEAFF
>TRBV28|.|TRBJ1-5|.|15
TGTGCCAGCAGTTTAGGCAGGGCCGGCAATCAGCCCCAGCATTTT
CASSLGRAGNQPQHF
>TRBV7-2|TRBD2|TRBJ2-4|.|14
TGTGCCAGCGGACTAGGAGACCCCAAAAACATTCAGTACTTC
CASGLGDPKNIQYF
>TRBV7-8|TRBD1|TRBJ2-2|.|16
TGTGCCAGCAGCCGAGACAGGGGGCGTCACACCGGGGAGCTGTTTTTT
CASSRDRGRHTGELFF
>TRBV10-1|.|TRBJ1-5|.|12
TGCGCCACCGGGGAAGGAGCTCAGCCCCAGCATTTT
CATGEGAQPQHF
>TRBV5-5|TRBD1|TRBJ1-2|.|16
TGTGCCAGCAGCTTGGAGGGGGACAGGGTTAACTATGGCTACACCTTC
CASSLEGDRVNYGYTF
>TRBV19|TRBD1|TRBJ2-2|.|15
TGTGCCAGCACTATACAGGGGGCATTAACCGGGGAGCTGTTTTTT
CASTIQGALTGELFF
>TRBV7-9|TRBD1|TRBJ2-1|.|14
TGTGCCAGCAGCGGCGATCTACAGGGGGGAGGGCAGTTCTTC
CASSGDLQGGGQFF
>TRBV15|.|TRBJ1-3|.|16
TGTGCCACCAGCAGAGATTGGGGCGGCTCTGGAAACACCATATATTTT
CATSRDWGGSGNTIYF
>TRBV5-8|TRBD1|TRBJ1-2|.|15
TGTGCCAGCAGCCGCCCAAATGCAGGGGGCTATGGCTACACCTTC
CASSRPNAGGYGYTF
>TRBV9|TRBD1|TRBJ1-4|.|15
TGTGCCAGCAGCGTACTAGGGGGCACTAATGAAAAACTGTTTTTT
CASSVLGGTNEKLFF
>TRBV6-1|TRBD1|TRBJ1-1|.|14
TGTGCCAGCAGTGAGTCCCGGGACAGGGTTCGAGCTTTCTTT
CASSESRDRVRAFF
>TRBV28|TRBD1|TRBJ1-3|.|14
TGTGCCAGCTTCGACAGGGGAGGAGGAAACACCATATATTTT
CASFDRGGGNTIYF
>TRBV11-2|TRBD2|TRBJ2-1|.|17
TGTGCCAGCAGCTTGGGGGTGACTAGCGGGGATTACAATGAGCAGTTCTTC
CASSLGVTSGDYNEQFF
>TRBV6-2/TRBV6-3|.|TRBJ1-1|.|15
TGTGCCAGCAGTTACCTTGTGACAGCGAACACTGAAGCTTTCTTT
CASSYLVTANTEAFF
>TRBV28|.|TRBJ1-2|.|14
TGTGCCAGCAGTTTAAGTCCCAGGCCCAGGCCCAGGTCCTTC
CASSLSPRPRPRSF
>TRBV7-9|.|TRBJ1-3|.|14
TGTGCCAGCAGCTTAGATGTCACTGGAAACACCATATATTTT
CASSLDVTGNTIYF
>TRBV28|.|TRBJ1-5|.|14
TGTGCCAGCAGTCTAACGGGTCTCAATCAGCCCCAGCATTTT
CASSLTGLNQPQHF
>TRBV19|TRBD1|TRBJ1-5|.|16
TGTGCCAGTAGTGGGGGGACAGGGACTAGCAATCAGCCCCAGCATTTT
CASSGGTGTSNQPQHF
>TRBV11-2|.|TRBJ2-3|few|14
TGTGCCAGCAGCTTAGGGCAGGGAAGAGATACGCAGTATTTT
CASSLGQGRDTQYF
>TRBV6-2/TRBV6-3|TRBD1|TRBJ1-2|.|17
TGTGCCAGCAGTTACTCGCCCGTGACAGGGGGCTTGAATGGCTACACCTTC
CASSYSPVTGGLNGYTF